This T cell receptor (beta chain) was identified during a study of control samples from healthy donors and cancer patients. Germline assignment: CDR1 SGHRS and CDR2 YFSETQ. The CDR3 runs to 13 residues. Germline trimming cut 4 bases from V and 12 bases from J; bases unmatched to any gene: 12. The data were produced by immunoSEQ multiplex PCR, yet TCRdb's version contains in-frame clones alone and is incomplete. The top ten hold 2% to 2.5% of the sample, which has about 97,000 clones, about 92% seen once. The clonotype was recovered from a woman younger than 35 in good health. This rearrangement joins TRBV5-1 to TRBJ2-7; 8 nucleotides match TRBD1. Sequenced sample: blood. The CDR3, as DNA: TGCGCCAGCAGCAGGGGACAGGAAAACTCGCTGTACTTC. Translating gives CASSRGQENSLYF.